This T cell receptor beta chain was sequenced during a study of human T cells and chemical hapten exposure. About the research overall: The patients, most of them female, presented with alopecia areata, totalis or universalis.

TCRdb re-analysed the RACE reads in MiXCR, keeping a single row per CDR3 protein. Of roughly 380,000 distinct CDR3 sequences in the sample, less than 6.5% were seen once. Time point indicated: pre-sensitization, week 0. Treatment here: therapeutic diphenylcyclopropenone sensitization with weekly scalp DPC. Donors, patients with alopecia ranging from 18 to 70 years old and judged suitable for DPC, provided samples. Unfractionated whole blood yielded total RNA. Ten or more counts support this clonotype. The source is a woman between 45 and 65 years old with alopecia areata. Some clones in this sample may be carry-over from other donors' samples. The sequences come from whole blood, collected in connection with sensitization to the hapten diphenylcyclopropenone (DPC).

CDR3 protein: CASSLSGTKSTDTQYF. Written as DNA, the CDR3 is TGTGCCAGCAGCCTCTCCGGGACTAAGAGCACAGATACGCAGTATTTT. This chain connects TRBV3-1 to TRBJ2-3, with TRBD2 identical over 7 bases. CDR1 and CDR2 from the germline V gene are LGHDT and YNNKEL (reference sequence). The CDR3 has 16 residues. V lost 4 bases and J lost 0; bases outside the gene matches: 7.